This paragraph covers one TCR beta chain sequence. Its antigen remains unidentified. The record originates from a study of cytomegalovirus exposure and HLA in healthy donors. Study findings and constraints: In an earlier analysis, most TCR beta V segments were productive about 87% or about 30% of the time. Several of the most significant clusters were apparently associated with common viral pathogens in a later analysis.

The PCR ran on 60 Vbeta and 13 Jbeta primers. The repertoire was sequenced with immunoSEQ multiplex PCR; TCRdb's copy has only in-frame clones and lacks some. The sample has over 150,000 clones; 71% are singletons. This CDR3 contains 15 residues. With V trimmed by 2 bases and J by 2 bases, 6 bases remained unmatched. Germline loops: CDR1 SGHRS, CDR2 YFSETQ. The sequenced material came from PBMCs. The rearrangement links TRBV5-1 to TRBJ2-5, with 7 bases that match TRBD2. The sequence derives from a woman aged 25 to 39 in good health and CMV-seronegative. The CDR3 spells CASSFGLAAQETQYF. The CDR3 coding sequence is TGCGCCAGCAGCTTCGGGCTAGCGGCTCAAGAGACCCAGTACTTC.